A selection of T cell receptor beta chains follows, all from one sample in a study of OX40 agonist ivuxolimab in advanced cancers. TCRdb's table, derived via immunoSEQ multiplex PCR, lists solely in-frame clones and lacks some. The table shows about 84,000 clones, with approximately 84% occurring only once. The specimen was CD4+ or CD8+ T cells sorted from blood, collected in a trial of the OX40 agonist ivuxolimab. These TCRs come from an adult with an advanced solid tumor such as melanoma, head and neck, liver or kidney cancer. CDR3s leave out the opening cysteine and the closing phenylalanine or tryptophan.

V gene,J gene,CDR3 protein
TRBV9,TRBJ2-1,ASSVDMEAYNEQF
TRBV28,TRBJ2-6,ASGTYSGANVLT
TRBV2,TRBJ1-5,ASTILGQGINSNQPQH
TRBV19,TRBJ1-2,ASSIALDNYGYT
TRBV9,TRBJ1-1,ASSVVGDNTEAF
TRBV6-5,TRBJ1-5,ASKRGGNSNQPQH
TRBV7-9,TRBJ2-3,ASSYETDTQY
TRBV19,TRBJ2-7,ASSRGPRFYEQY
TRBV4-1,TRBJ2-1,ASSLLGQRYNEQF
TRBV5-5,TRBJ2-1,ASSPRGWSSYNEQF
TRBV9,TRBJ1-1,ASSVGLVAGKTEAF
TRBV4-1,TRBJ1-6,ASSRGTGSYNSPLH
TRBV29-1,TRBJ2-7,SVERTPGNEQY
TRBV5-4,TRBJ1-2,ASSLDPTGFYGYT
TRBV7-9,TRBJ1-1,ASSRNTNRENTEAF
TRBV5-1,TRBJ2-1,ASSSGWLTHEQF
TRBV27,TRBJ1-2,ASSSIDRRDYGYT
TRBV27,TRBJ2-1,ASRPLGRTGVYNEQF
TRBV4-3,TRBJ2-5,ASSHGTEETQY
TRBV6-6,TRBJ2-5,ASSYRAAQETQY
TRBV4-2,TRBJ1-1,ASSHHHEANTEAF
TRBV7-9,TRBJ2-7,ASSLEGAGGRDEQY
TRBV19,TRBJ2-1,ASRLAGGGNEQF
TRBV5-1,TRBJ2-1,ASSLFLLSGSSYNEQF
TRBV7-2,TRBJ2-2,ASSIGIGELF
TRBV28,TRBJ1-5,ASSPGAGRGQPQH
TRBV18,TRBJ1-1,ASSPSTVEAF
TRBV7-9,TRBJ1-1,ASSLGQGTRNTEAF
TRBV7-7,TRBJ2-5,ASSLGSGRETQY
TRBV6-1,TRBJ1-5,ASSEMFSNQPQH
TRBV6-6,TRBJ1-1,ASRRGGDTEAF
TRBV5-1,TRBJ1-1,ASSLRAWGRVTEAF
TRBV27,TRBJ1-5,ASSFSGTLGYQPQH
TRBV7-2,TRBJ2-4,ASSQGLLIAKNIQY
TRBV7-2,TRBJ2-5,ASSFVQGQETQY
TRBV19,TRBJ2-3,ASSIGLAGTDTQY
TRBV2,TRBJ1-6,ASSVGVGGANSPLH
TRBV11-2,TRBJ2-7,ASSLNGRVLD
TRBV19,TRBJ2-7,ASSIAGQGGEQY
TRBV28,TRBJ1-1,ASSLSTTGYNTEAF
TRBV4-3,TRBJ2-6,ASSQEYLGTGNSGANVLT
TRBV7-9,TRBJ1-6,ASRGYSSPLH
TRBV7-2,NA,ASRTGGISYEQY
TRBV7-8,TRBJ1-1,ASRLGHGNTEAF
TRBV4-2,TRBJ2-3,ASSQPGSHTQY
TRBV11-2,TRBJ1-4,ASSLVLGQLNEKLF
TRBV20-1,TRBJ1-2,SATTAYGYT
TRBV6-1,TRBJ2-1,ASSEHWVGMTQNNEQF
TRBV30,TRBJ1-1,AWAIQGDTEAF
TRBV7-2,TRBJ2-1,ASSLNRGMWNEQF